The 25 T cell receptor beta chains listed next were all sequenced from one sample in a study of CD8+ T cells in alopecia areata. Regarding treatment: oral pan-JAK inhibitor, 5-10 mg twice daily. Extraction and reverse transcription of RNA yielded cDNA as the sequencing template. The repertoire was sequenced with immunoSEQ multiplex PCR; TCRdb's copy has only in-frame clones and lacks some. Of around 110,000 clones listed, roughly 55% are singletons. Material: CD8+ T cells sorted from blood, obtained at week 24, from a patient treated with tofacitinib. The receptor set was obtained from a human donor with alopecia areata.

V usage is TRBV7-9 and J usage is TRBJ1-1; D not resolved. The germline CDR1 and CDR2 sequences are SEHNR and FQNEAQ (reference sequence). CDR3 length equals 13 residues. V was shortened by 3 bases and J by 5 bases, with 10 bases between the two germline ends. CDR3 amino acids: CASSLAKRTEAFF. The CDR3 DNA is TGTGCCAGCAGCTTGGCTAAAAGGACTGAAGCTTTCTTT.

The chain uses TRBV13 and TRBJ2-7; TRBD1 matches at 7 bases. With V trimmed by 0 bases and J by 0 bases, 2 bases remained unmatched. Germline-derived CDR1 and CDR2 are PRHDT and FYEKMQ (reference sequence). The CDR3 contains 15 residues. CDR3 sequence reads: CASSLGQGTSYEQYF. CDR3 sequence (DNA): TGTGCCAGCAGCTTAGGACAGGGGACCTCCTACGAGCAGTACTTC.

The V gene is TRBV7-6, the J gene TRBJ2-7, with TRBD1 matching 7 bases. The CDR3 is 16 amino acids. V was pared by 1 base and J by 2 bases, with 8 bases of the junction left unmatched. Germline CDR1 and CDR2: SGHVS and FNYEAQ. CDR3 nucleotides: TGTGCCAGCAGCTTAGGTGGGGAAGGGACAGCCTACGAGCAGTACTTC. Translating it yields CASSLGGEGTAYEQYF.

V is TRBV10-3 and J is TRBJ1-1; D is possibly TRBD1 (5 bases). Germline V gene sequence: CDR1 ENHRY, CDR2 SYGVKD. Trimming removed 6 bases from V and 4 bases from J, with 15 bases in between. This CDR3 spans 14 amino acids. CDR3 in amino acids: CAISGEGLATEAFF. CDR3 DNA: TGTGCCATCAGCGGGGAGGGGCTGGCCACTGAAGCTTTCTTT.

The CDR3 sequence: CSVERVSGGAIGTGELFF. Here the CDR3 DNA reads TGCAGCGTTGAAAGGGTTAGCGGGGGGGCGATAGGCACCGGGGAGCTGTTTTTT. This chain joins TRBV29-1 and TRBJ2-2, with 11 bases lining up with TRBD2. CDR1 and CDR2 from the germline V gene are SQVTM and ANQGSEA. The J segment lost 4 bases and the V segment lost 2 bases, leaving 12 bases of the junction unmatched. This CDR3 has 18 residues.

J is TRBJ2-7 and V is TRBV2, with D possibly called TRBD1 or TRBD2 (5 bases each). Per the germline V gene, CDR1 is SNHLY and CDR2 is FYNNEI. The germline V and J ends were trimmed by 8 bases and 0 bases, with 17 bases remaining between them. This CDR3 contains 15 residues. In DNA form, the CDR3 reads TGTGCCAGCCAACCCAGTCGGGACGACTCCTACGAGCAGTACTTC. Its translation is CASQPSRDDSYEQYF.

The chain has TRBV5-1 and TRBJ1-1; no clear D gene. The CDR3 has 15 residues. Trimming pared 4 bases from V and 3 bases from J, leaving 16 bases between. CDR1 is SGHRS and CDR2 is YFSETQ in the germline V gene. The CDR3 nucleotides are TGCGCCAGCAGCCCGTTTCGTGGGAGGGACACTGAAGCTTTCTTT. Its translation is CASSPFRGRDTEAFF.

The genes are TRBV7-9 and TRBJ2-2; 11 bases match TRBD2. Germline V gene sequence: CDR1 SEHNR, CDR2 FQNEAQ (reference sequence). J lost 8 bases, V lost 5 bases, and 4 bases had no gene match. The length of the CDR3 is 14 residues. For the CDR3, the DNA is TGTGCCAGCAGCGCACTAGCGGGAGCTGGGGAGCTGTTTTTT. Encoded protein: CASSALAGAGELFF. Filled out from reference TRBV7-9 and TRBJ2-2, the complete variable domain reads DTGVSQNPRHKITKRGQNVTFRCDPISEHNRLYWYRQTLGQGPEFLTYFQNEAQLEKSRLLSDRFSAERPKGSFSTLEIQRTEQGDSAMYLCASSALAGAGELFFGEGSRLTVL.

This clone was detected a few times. The V gene is TRBV29-1, the J gene TRBJ2-3; TRBD2 matches 11 bases. The CDR3 has 16 residues. J gave up 2 bases and V 4 bases, and 8 bases lay outside the gene matches. Germline CDR1 is SQVTM and CDR2 is ANQGSEA. The CDR3 loop reads CSVGRTSGRSTDTQYF. The CDR3 DNA reads as TGCAGCGTTGGTAGGACTAGCGGGCGCTCCACAGATACGCAGTATTTT.

V usage is TRBV7-8 and J usage is TRBJ2-1, with D possibly TRBD1 on 7 matching bases. The V end was cut by 7 bases, the J end by 7 bases, with 17 bases between. This CDR3 comprises 14 residues. Germline CDR1 is SGHVS and CDR2 is FQNEAQ. The CDR3 loop is CASKIEEGANEQFF. The CDR3 region has the DNA TGTGCCAGCAAAATCGAGGAGGGGGCGAATGAGCAGTTCTTC.

This clone was recorded a few times. V and J are TRBV7-8 and TRBJ1-5; D not resolved. CDR3 length equals 12 residues. The V gene's germline CDR1 is SGHVS and CDR2 FQNEAQ. V was trimmed by 1 base and J by 4 bases, leaving 2 bases between them. CDR3 bases: TGTGCCAGCAGCTTAGGAAATCAGCCCCAGCATTTT. Translating it yields CASSLGNQPQHF.

A few counts support this clone. The gene calls are TRBV4-2 and TRBJ2-7, with 12 bases aligning to TRBD2. The CDR3 is 15 amino acids. CDR1 and CDR2 (germline): LGHNA, YNFKEQ. After removal of 3 bases from V and 5 bases from J, the junction contained 5 bases not matched to a gene. The CDR3 here is CASSQTLAGGDEQYF. The CDR3 DNA is TGTGCCAGCAGCCAGACCCTAGCGGGGGGGGACGAGCAGTACTTC.

This sequence joins TRBV18 and TRBJ2-7; D is unresolved. With 2 bases removed from V and 2 bases from J, the gap between germline ends came to 7 bases. The CDR3 totals 13 residues. Germline V lookup: CDR1 KGHSH, CDR2 LQKENI. This chain's CDR3 is CASSPDGTYEQYF. CDR3 in DNA: TGTGCCAGCTCACCAGACGGAACCTACGAGCAGTACTTC. Full variable domain (missing parts from reference TRBV18 and TRBJ2-7): NAGVMQNPRHLVRRRGQEARLRCSPMKGHSHVYWYRQLPEEGLKFMVYLQKENIIDESGMPKERFSAEFPKEGPSILRIQQVVRGDSAAYFCASSPDGTYEQYFGPGTRLTVT.

The J gene is TRBJ1-1, the V gene TRBV25-1; weak D call: TRBD1 (5 bases). This CDR3 region has 11 residues. Trimming took off 6 bases at V and 7 bases at J, with 9 bases between the two ends. CDR1 is MGHDK and CDR2 is SYGVNS in the germline V gene. The CDR3 protein is CASRGGGEAFF. The CDR3 DNA reads as TGTGCCAGCAGGGGTGGGGGTGAAGCTTTCTTT.

This clone was seen a handful of times. CDR3 protein: CATSRDSETQYF. CDR3 bases: TGTGCCACCAGCAGAGATTCAGAGACCCAGTACTTC. The chain combines TRBV15 with TRBJ2-5, with unresolved D. The germline V and J ends were trimmed by 0 bases and 4 bases, with 3 bases remaining between them. Germline CDR1 LNHNV, CDR2 YYDKDF (reference sequence). The CDR3 is 12 residues long.

The chain employs TRBV4-3 and TRBJ1-2; 7 bases fit TRBD1. Germline V gene sequence: CDR1 LGHNA, CDR2 YSLEER. This CDR3 is built from 14 residues. V gave up 4 bases and J gave up 4 bases; unmatched junction bases: 6. The CDR3 region has the DNA TGCGCCAGCAGCCCGATCCGGGACAGCTATGGCTACACCTTC. This codes for CASSPIRDSYGYTF.

The J gene is TRBJ1-4, the V gene TRBV13; possible D gene TRBD1, 5 bases. Looked up from germline, CDR1 is PRHDT and CDR2 is FYEKMQ (reference sequence). V shed 3 bases and J shed 4 bases, with 9 bases lying between them. This CDR3 comprises 14 residues. CDR3 amino acids: CASSLGQINEKLFF. CDR3 bases: TGTGCCAGCAGCTTGGGGCAGATTAATGAAAAACTGTTTTTT.

This clone was counted only a few times. The CDR3 DNA reads as TGTGCCAGCAGTATCGCAGGGCTCTACGAGCAGTACTTC. This translates into CASSIAGLYEQYF. The V call is TRBV27, the J call TRBJ2-7, with D perhaps TRBD1 (5 bases). Trimming pared 5 bases from V and 3 bases from J, leaving 11 bases between. The CDR3 has 13 amino acids. Germline CDR1 reads MNHEY; CDR2 reads SMNVEV (reference sequence).

In its sample, this clone was seen once. The chain links TRBV6-4 to TRBJ1-2; 7 bases are shared with TRBD1. CDR3 length: 16 residues. Looked up from germline, CDR1 is MRHNA and CDR2 is SNTAGT. Trimming took 5 bases from V and 4 from J; bases not matched to a gene: 13. CDR3 nucleotides: TGTGCCAGCAGTAAAAGGGCGACAGGGCCCGCCTATGGCTACACCTTC. Encoded protein: CASSKRATGPAYGYTF.

This sequence joins TRBV4-3 and TRBJ2-1, with D unclear. Germline-derived CDR1 and CDR2 are LGHNA and YSLEER. The CDR3 spans 16 residues. V lost 3 bases, J lost 6 bases, and 18 bases lay in between. CDR3 sequence reads: CASSHGESSPPNEQFF. The CDR3 nucleotides are TGCGCCAGCAGCCATGGGGAATCCTCCCCCCCCAATGAGCAGTTCTTC.

This clone was seen a handful of times. The V and J genes are TRBV7-9 and TRBJ2-2; the match to TRBD1 covers 8 bases. V was clipped by 5 bases and J by 6 bases; unmatched bases: 14. This CDR3 contains 17 residues. Germline CDR1 is SEHNR and CDR2 is FQNEAQ (reference sequence). The CDR3 loop reads CASSPRGDRLSSGELFF. DNA of the CDR3: TGTGCCAGCAGCCCGCGAGGGGACAGGCTAAGCTCCGGGGAGCTGTTTTTT.

The rearrangement joins TRBV9 to TRBJ1-1, with D possibly matching TRBD1 (5 bases). Looked up from germline, CDR1 is SGDLS and CDR2 is YYNGEE. The CDR3 is 15 amino acids. Trimming shortened V by 0 bases and J by 0 bases, and 9 bases separated the two germline ends. The CDR3 DNA reads TGTGCCAGCAGCGTAGGGGGCAGCTTGAACACTGAAGCTTTCTTT. Encoded protein: CASSVGGSLNTEAFF.

The chain combines TRBV5-6 with TRBJ2-3; 8 bases line up with TRBD1. The length of the CDR3 is 14 residues. In germline, CDR1 is SGHDT, CDR2 YYEEEE. Trimming took 7 bases from V and 1 from J; bases not matched to a gene: 5. The CDR3 DNA reads as TGTGCCAGCTGTCAGGGGGCATGCACAGATACGCAGTATTTT. Protein sequence: CASCQGACTDTQYF.

This clone was found a few times. The V gene is TRBV27, the J gene TRBJ2-7; 9 positions match TRBD1. CDR3 size: 16 residues. V was clipped by 5 bases and J by 2 bases; unmatched bases: 10. CDR1 and CDR2 from the germline V gene are MNHEY and SMNVEV (reference sequence). The CDR3 bases are TGTGCCAGCAGTCCCTCGGACAGGGGAATTACCTACGAGCAGTACTTC. Its translation is CASSPSDRGITYEQYF.

This clone was seen only a few times. The chain uses TRBV19 and TRBJ2-5; D is possibly TRBD1 or TRBD2 (5 bases each). Trimming pared 7 bases from V and 4 bases from J, leaving 13 bases between. Per germline, CDR1 LNHDA and CDR2 SQIVND (reference sequence). The CDR3 runs to 13 residues. This CDR3 is CASTRDPGETQYF. DNA of the CDR3: TGTGCCAGTACCAGGGACCCGGGAGAGACCCAGTACTTC. Drawing the rest from reference TRBV19 and TRBJ2-5, the complete variable domain is DGGITQSPKYLFRKEGQNVTLSCEQNLNHDAMYWYRQDPGQGLRLIYYSQIVNDFQKGDIAEGYSVSREKKESFPLTVTSAQKNPTAFYLCASTRDPGETQYFGPGTRLLVL.